The present T cell receptor beta chain was sequenced within a study of T-cell reconstitution after alpha-beta-depleted transplantation in children. Findings of the study overall: Several hundred rapidly expanded clones from non-depleted graft cells reportedly supplied alpha-beta T cells about two months post-transplant.

V lost 1 base, J lost 6 bases, and 6 bases stayed unmatched. The CDR3 is made up of 15 amino acids. The germline V gene encodes CDR1 DFQATT and CDR2 SNEGSKA (reference sequence). Construction of the TCRbeta library involved unique molecular identifiers. Each CDR3 protein is one row after TCRdb ran MiXCR on the PCR reads. The table has roughly 500,000 distinct CDR3 sequences, about 11% seen once. This clonotype has only a few counts. Its antigen remains unidentified. The receptor was derived from a child aged 2-15 years with inherited bone marrow failure, due to receive a stem cell transplant. The material was PBMCs, obtained before TCRalphabeta/CD19-depleted stem cell transplant. V is TRBV20-1 and J is TRBJ2-1, with 10 bases aligning to TRBD2. DNA for the CDR3: TGCAGTGCTAGAGGAGCGGGAGGGGTCGGCAATGAGCAGTTCTTC. It codes for CSARGAGGVGNEQFF.